This TCR beta chain was sequenced in a study of blood T cell repertoires in COVID-19. Trimming took off 0 bases at V and 6 bases at J, with 18 bases between the two ends. The CDR3 sequence is 16 residues long. Germline V gives CDR1 SGDLS, CDR2 YYNGEE. Produced via immunoSEQ multiplex PCR; TCRdb's table is partial and in-frame only. The sample shows about 360,000 clones, around 88% of them seen only once. The rearrangement links TRBV9 to TRBJ1-1; no clear D gene. The specimen was peripheral blood. This clonotype was sampled from a woman in her sixties with COVID-19, enrolled during active disease. CDR3 bases: TGTGCCAGCAGCGTAGGTGACCGACGGGGTATGGCTGAAGCTTTCTTT. It codes for CASSVGDRRGMAEAFF.